This T cell receptor beta chain appears in the sequencing data of a study of shared T cell receptors in the human thymus (dated by TCRdb to the early 2020s). With respect to the entire study: The study examined how the human thymus generates shared, self-reactive T-cell receptor alpha chains.

Library prep was done by the immunoSEQ multiplex PCR assay. TCRdb's version of the immuneACCESS table is confined to in-frame rearrangements and falls short of the full clone set. An unresolved V gene accounts for under half of the shortfall where checked; the remainder is of unknown origin. The sample table records about 660,000 clones; about 89% of these occur just once. The ten largest clones capture under 0.01% of the sample. V is pruned by 6 bases and J by 4 bases, leaving 4 bases of the junction without a gene match. CDR1 MNHNY and CDR2 SVGAGI were looked up in the germline V gene (reference sequence). Inclusive of the bounding cysteine and phenylalanine, the CDR3 is 14 residues long. Of the read, only the CDR3 DNA is kept; its 42 bases are in frame from base 1. Concerning this clone: There is no known antigen for this receptor. The record has no base qualities; no much larger clone is one base away.

Separately, the same data were catalogued under a study of human thymus T cells. The second study, in turn, reports: In Finland, the donors were immunologically healthy infants who were having open corrective cardiac surgery for congenital heart defects. Thymus tissue was collected as surgical resects that were removed during corrective cardiac surgery. V and J gene segment usage appeared biased in both thymic and peripheral blood repertoires. The related research found that thymic TCR repertoires overlapped highly between unrelated individuals. The study used under ten infant thymus samples plus four related peripheral blood samples to characterize TCR alpha and beta repertoires. Donor ages ranged from about 6 to 250 days, and the cohort comprised 5 to 7 male and a couple of female infants. After being mechanically released from the tissue, thymocytes were kept at -70 degrees C in pellets of about 8.5-34 million cells. A QIAsymphony instrument was used to extract genomic DNA from frozen cell pellets. The immunoSEQ multiplex PCR assay was used to amplify the TCRB and TCRAD loci from a standardized quantity of quality-controlled genomic DNA. The amplicons covered the V(D)J region and were long enough to include the CDR3 and to identify the V and J genes. Through the commercial immunoSEQ service, the amplicons were sequenced on an Illumina platform. Primer bias and sequencing errors were corrected using previously described methods, and TCRAD and TCRB definitions followed the IMGT database. The repertoires were analysed using immunoSEQ Analyzer 3.0 and VDJTools for basic statistics, V/J segment usage, diversity estimates, rarefaction and pairwise overlap. To estimate diversity, the Chao1, ChaoE, Efron-Thisted, Shannon and inverse Simpson indices were applied, and diversity was also estimated on datasets down-sampled to the smallest sample. Repertoire overlap was assessed by strict matching of CDR3 nucleotide sequence, V gene and J gene, and clustering was done by Jaccard-based multidimensional scaling. On average, thymus samples yielded 800,000 or so unique TCRB clonotypes, whereas blood samples yielded around 84,000.

The chain couples TRBV6-6 to TRBJ1-5; 9 nucleotides in the junction match TRBD1. The specimen was thymocytes. The receptor was isolated from a boy under three years old with a congenital heart defect. Donor details come from another sample of the same person, matched by shared clones. The CDR3 protein is CASRSGQGNQPQHF. The DNA reads as follows: TGTGCCAGCAGGTCGGGACAGGGAAATCAGCCCCAGCATTTT.